This T cell receptor (beta chain) was identified during a study of T cells in Graves' hyperthyroidism and ophthalmopathy. Study-level points and caveats: Model predictions of ophthalmopathy came a median about 6.3 months before onset.

Points on this clonotype: Its target is unknown.

This CDR3 has 14 amino acids. The V gene lost 4 bases and the J gene lost 3 bases, with 12 bases spanning the gap. Clinical symptoms, serum thyroxine and TRAb, thyroid ultrasound and orbital computed tomography together formed the diagnostic basis. There were TCR beta CDR3 regions amplified from RNA transcripts. HTBI primers were employed in a first-round RT-PCR of the TCR CDR3. TCRdb re-derived calls from the multiplex PCR reads in MiXCR, one entry per CDR3 protein. Of around 600,000 distinct CDR3 sequences listed, 45% are singletons. This clonotype was sampled from an adult man with Graves' disease, either hyperthyroidism or ophthalmopathy (not recorded which). Sequencing input: peripheral blood or thyroid tissue (not recorded which). The chain couples TRBV12-3 or TRBV12-4 to TRBJ1-2, with D unclear. The CDR3 DNA reads as TGTGCCAGCAGTTATTCGGCAGGCCACTATGGCTACACCTTC. Encoded protein: CASSYSAGHYGYTF.